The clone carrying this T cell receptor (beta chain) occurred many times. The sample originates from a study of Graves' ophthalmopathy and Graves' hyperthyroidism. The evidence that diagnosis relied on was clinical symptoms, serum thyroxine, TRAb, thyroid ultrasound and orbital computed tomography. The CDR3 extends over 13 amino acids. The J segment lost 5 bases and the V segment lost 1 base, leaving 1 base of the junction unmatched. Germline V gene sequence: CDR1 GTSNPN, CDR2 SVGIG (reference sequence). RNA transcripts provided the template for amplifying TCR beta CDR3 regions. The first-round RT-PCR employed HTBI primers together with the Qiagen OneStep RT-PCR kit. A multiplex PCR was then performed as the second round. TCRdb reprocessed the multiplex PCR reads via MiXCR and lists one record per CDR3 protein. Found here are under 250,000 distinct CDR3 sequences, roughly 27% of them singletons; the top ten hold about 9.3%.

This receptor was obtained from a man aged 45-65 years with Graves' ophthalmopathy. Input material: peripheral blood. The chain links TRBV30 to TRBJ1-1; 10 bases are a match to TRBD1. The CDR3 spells CAWSGTGGTEAFF. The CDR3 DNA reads TGTGCCTGGAGTGGGACAGGGGGGACTGAAGCTTTCTTT. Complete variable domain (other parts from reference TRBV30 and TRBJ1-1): SQTIHQWPATLVQPVGSPLSLECTVEGTSNPNLYWYRQAAGRGLQLLFYSVGIGQISSEVPQNLSASRPQDRQFILSSKKLLLSDSGFYLCAWSGTGGTEAFFGQGTRLTVV.